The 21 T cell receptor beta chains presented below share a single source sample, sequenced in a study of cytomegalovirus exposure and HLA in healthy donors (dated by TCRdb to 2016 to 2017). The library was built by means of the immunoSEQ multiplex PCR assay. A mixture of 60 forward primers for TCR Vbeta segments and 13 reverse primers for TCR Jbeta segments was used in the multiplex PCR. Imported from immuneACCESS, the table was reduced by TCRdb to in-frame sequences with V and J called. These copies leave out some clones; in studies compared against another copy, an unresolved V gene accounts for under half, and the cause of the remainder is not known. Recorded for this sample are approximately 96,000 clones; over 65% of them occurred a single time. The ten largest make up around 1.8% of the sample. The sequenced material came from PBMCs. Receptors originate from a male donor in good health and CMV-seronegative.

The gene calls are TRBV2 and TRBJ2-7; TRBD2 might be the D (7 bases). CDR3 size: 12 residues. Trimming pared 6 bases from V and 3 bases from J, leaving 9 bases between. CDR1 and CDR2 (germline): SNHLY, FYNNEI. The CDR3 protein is CASRGGLYEQYF. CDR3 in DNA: TGTGCCAGCAGGGGGGGGCTCTACGAGCAGTACTTC.

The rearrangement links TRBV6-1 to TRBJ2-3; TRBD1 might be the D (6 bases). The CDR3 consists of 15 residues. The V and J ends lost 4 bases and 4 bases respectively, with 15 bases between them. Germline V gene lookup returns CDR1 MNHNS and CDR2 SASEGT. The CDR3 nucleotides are TGTGCCAGCAGTGGGGACACCTTGGGGCCAGATACGCAGTATTTT. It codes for CASSGDTLGPDTQYF.

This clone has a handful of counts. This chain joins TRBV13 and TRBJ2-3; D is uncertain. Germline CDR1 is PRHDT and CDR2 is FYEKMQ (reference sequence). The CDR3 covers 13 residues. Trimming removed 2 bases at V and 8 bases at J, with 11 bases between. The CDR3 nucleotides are TGTGCCAGCAGCTTATCCGGAGCTGGTACGCAGTATTTT. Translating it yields CASSLSGAGTQYF. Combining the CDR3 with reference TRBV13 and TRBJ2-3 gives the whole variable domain AAGVIQSPRHLIKEKRETATLKCYPIPRHDTVYWYQQGPGQDPQFLISFYEKMQSDKGSIPDRFSAQQFSDYHSELNMSSLELGDSALYFCASSLSGAGTQYFGPGTRLTVL.

The CDR3 DNA is TGTGCCAGCAGCGTAGAGGGGGCAGGTGGGGATGAAAAACTGTTTTTT. Translation gives CASSVEGAGGDEKLFF. The chain is built from TRBV9 and TRBJ1-4, with 7 bases matching TRBD1. Germline CDR1 is SGDLS and CDR2 is YYNGEE. V shed 0 bases and J 6 bases; nucleotides not matched to a gene: 8. The CDR3 extends over 16 amino acids.

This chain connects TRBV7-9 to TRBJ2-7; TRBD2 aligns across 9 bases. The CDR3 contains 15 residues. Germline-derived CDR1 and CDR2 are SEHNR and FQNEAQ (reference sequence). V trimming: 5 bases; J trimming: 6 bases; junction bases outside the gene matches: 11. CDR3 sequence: CASSQLAGMWGEQYF. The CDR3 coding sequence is TGTGCCAGCAGCCAGCTAGCGGGAATGTGGGGCGAGCAGTACTTC.

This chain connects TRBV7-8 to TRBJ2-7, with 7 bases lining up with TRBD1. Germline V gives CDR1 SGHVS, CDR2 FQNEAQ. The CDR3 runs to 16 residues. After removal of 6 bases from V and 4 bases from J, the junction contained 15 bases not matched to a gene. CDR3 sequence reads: CASRIQGPPTQYEQYF. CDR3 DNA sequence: TGTGCCAGCAGAATACAGGGGCCTCCGACCCAATACGAGCAGTACTTC.

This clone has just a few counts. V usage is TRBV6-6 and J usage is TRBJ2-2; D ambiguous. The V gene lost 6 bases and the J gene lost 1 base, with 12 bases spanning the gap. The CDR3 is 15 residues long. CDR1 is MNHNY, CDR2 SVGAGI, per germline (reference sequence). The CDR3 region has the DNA TGTGCCAGCAGGGCCTCCGCGGAGAACACCGGGGAGCTGTTTTTT. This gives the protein CASRASAENTGELFF.

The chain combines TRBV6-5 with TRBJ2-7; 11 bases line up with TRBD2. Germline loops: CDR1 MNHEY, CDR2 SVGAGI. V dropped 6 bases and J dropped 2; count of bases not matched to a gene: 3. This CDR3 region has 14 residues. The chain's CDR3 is CASSPGLAAYEQYF. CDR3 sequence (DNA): TGTGCCAGCAGCCCGGGACTAGCGGCCTACGAGCAGTACTTC.

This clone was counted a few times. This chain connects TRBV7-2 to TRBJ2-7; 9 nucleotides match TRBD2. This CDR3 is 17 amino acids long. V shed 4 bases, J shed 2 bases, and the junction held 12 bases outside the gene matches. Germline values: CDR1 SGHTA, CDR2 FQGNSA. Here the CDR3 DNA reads TGTGCCAGCAGCTCCACCCTCGTAGCGGGAGCACCCTACGAGCAGTACTTC. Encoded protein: CASSSTLVAGAPYEQYF.

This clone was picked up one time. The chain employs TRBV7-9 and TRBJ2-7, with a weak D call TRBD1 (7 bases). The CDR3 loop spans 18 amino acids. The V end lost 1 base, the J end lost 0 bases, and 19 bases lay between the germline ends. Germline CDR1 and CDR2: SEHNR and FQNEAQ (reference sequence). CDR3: CASSLEYGRTGSSYEQYF. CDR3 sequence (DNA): TGTGCCAGCAGCTTAGAGTATGGGAGGACAGGCAGCTCCTACGAGCAGTACTTC.

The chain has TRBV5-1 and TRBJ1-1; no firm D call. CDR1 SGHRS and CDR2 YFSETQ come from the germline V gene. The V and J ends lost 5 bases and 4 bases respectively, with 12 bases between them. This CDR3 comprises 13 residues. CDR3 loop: CASRIGDGTEAFF. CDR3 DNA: TGCGCCAGCAGGATTGGAGACGGCACTGAAGCTTTCTTT.

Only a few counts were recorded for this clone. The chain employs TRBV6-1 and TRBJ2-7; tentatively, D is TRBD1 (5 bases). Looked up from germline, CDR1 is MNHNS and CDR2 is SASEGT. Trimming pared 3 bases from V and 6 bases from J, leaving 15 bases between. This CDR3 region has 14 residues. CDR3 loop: CASSDSRADREQYF. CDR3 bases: TGTGCCAGCAGTGATTCCAGGGCGGATCGCGAGCAGTACTTC.

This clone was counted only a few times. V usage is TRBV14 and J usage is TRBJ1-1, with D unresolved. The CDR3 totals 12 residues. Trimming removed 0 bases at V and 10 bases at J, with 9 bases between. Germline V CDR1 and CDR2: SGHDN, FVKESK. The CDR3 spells CASSQDRAGAFF. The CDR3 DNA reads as TGTGCCAGCAGCCAAGATCGAGCGGGAGCTTTCTTT.

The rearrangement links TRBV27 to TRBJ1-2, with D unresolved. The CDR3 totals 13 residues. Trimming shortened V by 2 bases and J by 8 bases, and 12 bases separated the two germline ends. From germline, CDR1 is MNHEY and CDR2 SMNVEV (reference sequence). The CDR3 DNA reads TGTGCCAGCAGTTTAGGGCGGGGAAGGGGCTACACCTTC. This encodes CASSLGRGRGYTF.

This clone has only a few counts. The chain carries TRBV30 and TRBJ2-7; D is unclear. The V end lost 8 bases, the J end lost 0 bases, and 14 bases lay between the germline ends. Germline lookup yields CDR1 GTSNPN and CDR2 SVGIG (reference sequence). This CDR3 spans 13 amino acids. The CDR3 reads CAGMTASSYEQYF. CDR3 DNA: TGTGCCGGAATGACTGCTTCCTCCTACGAGCAGTACTTC.

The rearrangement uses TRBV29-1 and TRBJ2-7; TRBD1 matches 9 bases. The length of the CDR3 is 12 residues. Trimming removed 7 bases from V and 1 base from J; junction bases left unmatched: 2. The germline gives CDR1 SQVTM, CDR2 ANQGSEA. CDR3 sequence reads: CSAGTGSYEQYF. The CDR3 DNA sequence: TGCAGCGCCGGGACAGGGTCCTACGAGCAGTACTTC.

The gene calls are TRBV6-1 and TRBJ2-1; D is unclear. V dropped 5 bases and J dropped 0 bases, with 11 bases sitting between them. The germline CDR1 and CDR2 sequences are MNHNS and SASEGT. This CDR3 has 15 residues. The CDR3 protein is CASSRAGVSYNEQFF. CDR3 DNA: TGTGCCAGCAGTCGCGCCGGAGTCTCCTACAATGAGCAGTTCTTC.

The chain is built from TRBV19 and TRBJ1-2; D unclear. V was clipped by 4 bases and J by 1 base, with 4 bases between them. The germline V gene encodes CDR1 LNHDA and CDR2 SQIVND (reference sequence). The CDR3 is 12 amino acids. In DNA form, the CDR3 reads TGTGCCAGTAGTACAGTTAACTATGGCTACACCTTC. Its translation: CASSTVNYGYTF.

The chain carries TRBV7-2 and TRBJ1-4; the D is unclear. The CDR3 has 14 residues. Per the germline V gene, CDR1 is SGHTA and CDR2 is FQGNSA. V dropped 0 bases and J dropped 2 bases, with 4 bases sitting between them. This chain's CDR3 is CASSLAATNEKLFF. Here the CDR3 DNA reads TGTGCCAGCAGCTTAGCCGCGACTAATGAAAAACTGTTTTTT.

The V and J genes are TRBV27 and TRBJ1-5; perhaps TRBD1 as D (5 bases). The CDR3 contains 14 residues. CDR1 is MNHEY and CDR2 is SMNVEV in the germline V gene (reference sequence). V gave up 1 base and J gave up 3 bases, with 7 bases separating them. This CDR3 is CASSLLGANQPQHF. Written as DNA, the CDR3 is TGTGCCAGCAGTTTATTAGGGGCCAATCAGCCCCAGCATTTT.

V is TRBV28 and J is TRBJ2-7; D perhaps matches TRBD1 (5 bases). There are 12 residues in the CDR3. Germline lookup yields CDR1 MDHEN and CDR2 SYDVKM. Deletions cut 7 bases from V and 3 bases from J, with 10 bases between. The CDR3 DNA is TGTGCCAGCAAGCAGGGTCTCTACGAGCAGTACTTC. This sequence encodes CASKQGLYEQYF.